This T cell receptor (beta chain) was identified in a study of T cell responses to AZD1222 COVID-19 vaccine. Study-wide points: Among spike-specific TCRs, nearly half reportedly target unmutated variant regions. There were mostly white British donors and more females than males, and clonal diversity was possibly underestimated. Receipt of two AZD1222 doses was followed by a rise in Spike-specific TCR breadth and depth.

Concerning this clone: Its matching antigen is unknown.

The V and J ends lost 4 bases and 5 bases, in that order; junction bases with no gene match: 7. This CDR3 contains 14 residues. CDR1 and CDR2 from the germline V gene are MNHEY and SMNVEV (reference sequence). TCRdb's table, derived via immunoSEQ multiplex PCR, lists solely in-frame clones and lacks some. The table has about 92,000 clones, 88% seen once; the top ten hold about 5.8%. The J gene is TRBJ1-1, the V gene TRBV27, with 7 bases aligning to TRBD1. This material consisted of peripheral blood, taken on day 0 of AZD1222 vaccination. The receptor's source is an adult in good health. In nucleotides, the CDR3 is TGTGCCAGCAGTTCAGGGGGGAGGTGGACTGAAGCTTTCTTT. This encodes CASSSGGRWTEAFF.